This paragraph covers one TCR beta chain sequence. The record originates from a study of blood T cell repertoires in COVID-19. Study as a whole: Samples representing acute and convalescent COVID-19 were sourced from the United States, Italy and Spain. PBMCs, B-cell-depleted T cells, or T cells provided the cDNA or gDNA that made up the material.

Methods used by the authors: The authors estimated nucleated cell counts from reference gene primer amplification. Only in-frame clones appear in the TCRdb table, and some are missing; sequencing was by immunoSEQ multiplex PCR. The V and J calls and clone size are taken from that table; D and trimming were inferred from the DNA. The profile shows under 200,000 clones, 83% of them singletons. In germline, CDR1 is MDHEN, CDR2 SYDVKM. This CDR3 comprises 16 residues. Trimming at V came to 6 bases and at J to 2 bases, leaving 10 bases not matched to a gene. This receptor was taken from a human donor in a cohort sampled during active COVID-19. What was sequenced was peripheral blood. The chain employs TRBV28 and TRBJ1-1; TRBD1 agrees at 9 bases. The CDR3 protein is CASSLGQGIINTEAFF. The CDR3 bases are TGTGCCAGCAGCCTCGGACAGGGGATTATCAACACTGAAGCTTTCTTT.